This T cell receptor beta chain is from a study of T cell responses to AZD1222 COVID-19 vaccine. Study-level points and caveats: Without day 14 samples, only post-peak T cell repertoires were studied. Clonal diversity was possibly underestimated, and the donors were mostly white British, with more females.

The assay was immunoSEQ multiplex PCR, and TCRdb's table has in-frame clones only and misses some. The sample includes roughly 120,000 clones, 85% to 90% of them seen just once. The CDR3 has 14 residues. The V end was cut by 4 bases, the J end by 7 bases, with 11 bases between. Germline CDR1 MDHEN, CDR2 SYDVKM. Of note for this clone: The antigen remains unidentified.

The sequence came from an adult in good health. The material was peripheral blood, obtained on day 0 of AZD1222 vaccination. The chain links TRBV28 to TRBJ1-6; unclear D gene. CDR3 protein: CASSSSDLNSPLHF. CDR3 in DNA: TGTGCCAGCAGTTCCTCGGATTTGAATTCACCCCTCCACTTT.